This T cell receptor beta chain was obtained from a study of cytomegalovirus exposure and HLA in healthy donors. The PCR used 60 Vbeta and 13 Jbeta primers. Repertoires were generated with immunoSEQ multiplex PCR, while TCRdb's copy carries only in-frame clones and drops some. The repertoire table contains 96,000 or so clones. The TCR comes from a woman in her thirties in good health and CMV-seronegative. The sample was PBMCs.

The CDR3 region has the DNA TGTGCCAGCTCACCACCCACGGGGAACCAAGAGACCCAGTACTTC. This translates into CASSPPTGNQETQYF. The gene calls are TRBV18 and TRBJ2-5; the D gene is possibly TRBD2 (5 bases). Germline V lookup: CDR1 KGHSH, CDR2 LQKENI. The V gene lost 0 bases and the J gene lost 0 bases, with 8 bases spanning the gap. There are 15 residues in the CDR3.